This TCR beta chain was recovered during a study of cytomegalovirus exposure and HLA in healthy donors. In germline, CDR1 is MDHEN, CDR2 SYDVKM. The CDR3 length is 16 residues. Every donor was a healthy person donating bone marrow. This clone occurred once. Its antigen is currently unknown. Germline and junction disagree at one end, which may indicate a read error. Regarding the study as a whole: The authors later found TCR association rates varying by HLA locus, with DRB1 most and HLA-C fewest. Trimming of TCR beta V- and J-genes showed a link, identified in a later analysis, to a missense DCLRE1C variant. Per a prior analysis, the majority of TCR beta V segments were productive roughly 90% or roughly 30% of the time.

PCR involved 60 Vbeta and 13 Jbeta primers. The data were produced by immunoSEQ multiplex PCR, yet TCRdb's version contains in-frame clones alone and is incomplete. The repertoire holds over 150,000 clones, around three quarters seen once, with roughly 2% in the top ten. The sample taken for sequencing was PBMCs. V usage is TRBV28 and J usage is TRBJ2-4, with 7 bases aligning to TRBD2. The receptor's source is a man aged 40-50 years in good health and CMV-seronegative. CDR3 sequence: CASSLGGTIAKNSQYF. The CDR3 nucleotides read TGTGCCAGCAGTCTAGGAGGGACTATAGCCAAAAACAGTCAGTACTTC. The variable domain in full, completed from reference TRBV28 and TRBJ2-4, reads DVKVTQSSRYLVKRTGEKVFLECVQDMDHENMFWYRQDPGLGLRLIYFSYDVKMKEKGDIPEGYSVSREKKERFSLILESASTNQTSMYLCASSLGGTIAKNSQYFGAGTRLSVL.